The 10 T cell receptor beta chains listed next were all sequenced from one sample in a study of CD8 T cells in ankylosing spondylitis (dated 2017 in TCRdb). The library came from 5' RACE. Reads for this sample came from an Illumina HiSeq 2500. The public reads were reprocessed in TCRdb via fastp at Q25 and MiXCR, keeping in-frame beta chains. Duplicate CDR3 protein sequences are folded into a single record with the most common DNA and genes. This sample is represented by about 310,000 distinct CDR3 sequences; 20% of them were singletons. The ten biggest clones cover roughly 3.4% of the sample. Sequenced material: blood, either unsorted or a sorted T cell fraction (not recorded which). The origin of the receptors is a female donor with ankylosing spondylitis or in good health (not recorded which).

The J gene is TRBJ2-3, the V gene TRBV20-1; D unclear. The CDR3 extends over 14 amino acids. V dropped 6 bases and J dropped 2 bases, with 15 bases sitting between them. Germline values: CDR1 DFQATT, CDR2 SNEGSKA (reference sequence). This chain's CDR3 is CSATRTYATDTQYF. DNA for the CDR3: TGCAGTGCGACCCGGACCTACGCCACAGATACGCAGTATTTT.

The chain recombines TRBV5-4 with TRBJ2-3; D tentatively fits TRBD1 or TRBD2 (5 bases each). V was pared by 3 bases and J by 2 bases, with 7 bases between. CDR3 length: 13 amino acids. The germline V gene has CDR1 SGHNT and CDR2 YYREEE (reference sequence). CDR3 coding DNA: TGTGCCAGCAGCTCAGGGACCACAGATACGCAGTATTTT. Translation: CASSSGTTDTQYF.

This clonotype was counted between two and nine times. The V and J genes are TRBV10-2 and TRBJ2-7, with 8 nucleotides matching TRBD2. Germline assignment: CDR1 WSHSY and CDR2 SAAADI. The CDR3 consists of 13 residues. J was trimmed by 2 bases and V by 8 bases; bases with no gene match: 5. The CDR3 sequence is CASRAGAAYEQYF. CDR3 DNA: TGCGCCAGCCGAGCGGGAGCTGCCTACGAGCAGTACTTC.

Many counts were recorded for this clonotype. V gene TRBV6-1 combines with J gene TRBJ2-1, with D perhaps matching TRBD1 or TRBD2 (5 bases each). This CDR3 is 15 amino acids long. V was trimmed by 6 bases and J by 3 bases, leaving 15 bases between them. Looked up from germline, CDR1 is MNHNS and CDR2 is SASEGT. Written as DNA, the CDR3 is TGTGCCAGCAGACCCACCGGGACCGGCTACAATGAGCAGTTCTTC. This gives the protein CASRPTGTGYNEQFF.

This clonotype was detected many times. The chain recombines TRBV10-3 with TRBJ2-5; D is undetermined. The germline CDR1 and CDR2 sequences are ENHRY and SYGVKD. V shed 5 bases and J shed 5 bases, with 6 bases lying between them. The CDR3 length is 11 residues. CDR3 sequence: CAISISETQYF. The DNA of the CDR3 is TGTGCCATCAGTATTTCGGAGACCCAGTACTTC.

V gene TRBV10-3 combines with J gene TRBJ2-3, with 11 bases matching TRBD2. Germline V gives CDR1 ENHRY, CDR2 SYGVKD. This CDR3 has 16 amino acids. V lost 5 bases to trimming and J lost 4 bases; unmatched junction nucleotides: 8. The CDR3 DNA is TGTGCCATCAGTCAAAATAGCGGGAGGGGCGCAGATACGCAGTATTTT. Its translation is CAISQNSGRGADTQYF.

This chain uses TRBV27 with TRBJ2-7; 8 bases are a match to TRBD1. The CDR3 extends over 15 amino acids. J lost 4 bases, V lost 5 bases, and 10 bases had no gene match. Germline CDR1 MNHEY, CDR2 SMNVEV (reference sequence). The CDR3 DNA reads TGTGCCAGCAGTCCCTCCGGGACAGGATTGTACGAGCAGTACTTC. This codes for CASSPSGTGLYEQYF.

The rearrangement joins TRBV10-3 to TRBJ2-7, with D possibly being TRBD1 (5 bases). V was pared by 10 bases and J by 2 bases, with 15 bases between. Germline CDR1 reads ENHRY; CDR2 reads SYGVKD. The CDR3 is made up of 13 amino acids. CDR3 residues: CATRSREPYEQYF. The CDR3 DNA is TGTGCCACGAGGTCCAGGGAACCCTACGAGCAGTACTTC.

The genes are TRBV7-2 and TRBJ2-7; 9 bases fit TRBD1. With 1 base clipped from V and 4 bases from J, the junction kept 5 bases outside the gene matches. Germline loops: CDR1 SGHTA, CDR2 FQGNSA. The CDR3 totals 15 residues. CDR3 residues: CASSLDRGRGYEQYF. The CDR3 bases are TGTGCCAGCAGCTTAGACAGGGGGCGCGGGTACGAGCAGTACTTC.

This clonotype was recorded at least ten times. V is TRBV29-1 and J is TRBJ2-5; 7 bases match TRBD1. The ends lost 8 bases at V and 5 bases at J; junction bases unmatched: 8. Germline CDR1 SQVTM, CDR2 ANQGSEA. This CDR3 comprises 12 residues. CDR3 region: CSTRGTGETQYF. In DNA, the CDR3 is TGCAGCACCAGGGGGACCGGGGAGACCCAGTACTTC.